This TCR beta chain was sequenced for a study of T-cell reconstitution after alpha-beta-depleted transplantation in children. Study-wide results and caveats: When one year had passed after transplant, most T-cell counts and diversity came from newly produced T cells. After transplant, at about two months, alpha-beta T cells were reportedly derived from several hundred expanded graft clones. Surviving recipient cells, namely T cells and thymic progenitors, were the source of high day-60 TCRbeta diversity in some patients.

The authors prepared the TCRbeta library with unique molecular identifiers. MiXCR was run by TCRdb on the PCR reads, yielding one entry per CDR3 protein. The data contain 250,000 or so distinct CDR3 sequences, 24% of them seen just once; the ten biggest clones take up roughly 5%. Germline V gives CDR1 SGHVS, CDR2 FNYEAQ. This CDR3 region has 16 residues. The V and J ends lost 0 bases and 0 bases respectively, with 9 bases between them. A word on this clonotype: Its antigen is unknown.

Sequenced material: PBMCs, mostly from graft donor cells, taken 360 days after TCRalphabeta/CD19-depleted stem cell transplant. The V and J genes are TRBV7-6 and TRBJ1-3; TRBD1 might be the D (5 bases). The receptor was isolated from a female patient aged 2-9 years who had a stem cell transplant for congenital amegakaryocytic thrombocytopenia, so the T cells may come from the graft donor. For the CDR3, the DNA is TGTGCCAGCAGCTTAGCGGGACTGAGCTCTGGAAACACCATATATTTT. It specifies CASSLAGLSSGNTIYF.